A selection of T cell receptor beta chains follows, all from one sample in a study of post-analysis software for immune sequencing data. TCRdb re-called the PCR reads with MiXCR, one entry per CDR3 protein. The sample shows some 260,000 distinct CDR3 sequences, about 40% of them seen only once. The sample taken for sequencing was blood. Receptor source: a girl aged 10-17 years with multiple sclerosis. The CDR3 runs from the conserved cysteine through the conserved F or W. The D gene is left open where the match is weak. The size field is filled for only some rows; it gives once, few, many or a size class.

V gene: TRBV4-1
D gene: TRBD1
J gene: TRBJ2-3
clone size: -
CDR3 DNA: TGCGCCAGCAGCCAAGGTCAGACAGGGGATAGCACAGATACGCAGTATTTT
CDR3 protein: CASSQGQTGDSTDTQYF

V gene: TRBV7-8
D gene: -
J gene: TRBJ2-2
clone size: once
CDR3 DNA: TGTGCCAGCAGCTTATTTTCGGGGAGAGCGAACACCGGGGAGCTGTTTTTT
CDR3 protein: CASSLFSGRANTGELFF

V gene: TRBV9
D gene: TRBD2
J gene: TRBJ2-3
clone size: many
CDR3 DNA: TGTGCCAGCAGCGTAGCCCCCGGCGGGAGAGCAGATACGCAGTATTTT
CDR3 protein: CASSVAPGGRADTQYF

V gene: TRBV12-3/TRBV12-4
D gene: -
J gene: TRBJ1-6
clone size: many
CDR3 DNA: TGTGCCAGCAGTTACCCCACAGGGCCTGTAAATAATTCACCCCTCCACTTT
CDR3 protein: CASSYPTGPVNNSPLHF

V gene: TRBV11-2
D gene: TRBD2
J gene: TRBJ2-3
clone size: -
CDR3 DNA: TGTGCCAGCAGCCCTAGCGGGAGGCTACCAGATACGCAGTATTTT
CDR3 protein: CASSPSGRLPDTQYF

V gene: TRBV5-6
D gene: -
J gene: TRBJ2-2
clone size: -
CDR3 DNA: TGTGCCAGCAGCTTGGCAGGTGGCCAGGGGGAGCTGTTTTTT
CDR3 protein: CASSLAGGQGELFF

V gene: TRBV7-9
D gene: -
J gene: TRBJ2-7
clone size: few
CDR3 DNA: TGTGCCAGCTCTCCACGAATCTCCTACGAGCAGTACTTC
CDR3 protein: CASSPRISYEQYF

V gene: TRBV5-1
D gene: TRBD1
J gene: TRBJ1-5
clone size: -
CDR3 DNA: TGCGCCAGCTCAACCGGGACAGACAATCAGCCCCAGCATTTT
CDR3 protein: CASSTGTDNQPQHF

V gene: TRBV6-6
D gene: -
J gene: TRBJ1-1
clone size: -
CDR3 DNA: TGTGCCAGCAGTTACCACAGAAGGAACACTGAAGCTTTCTTT
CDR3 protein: CASSYHRRNTEAFF

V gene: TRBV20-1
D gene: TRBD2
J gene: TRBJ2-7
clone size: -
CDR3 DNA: TGCAGTGCTCCCTCCATAACTAGCGGGGGTTACGAGCAGTACTTC
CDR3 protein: CSAPSITSGGYEQYF

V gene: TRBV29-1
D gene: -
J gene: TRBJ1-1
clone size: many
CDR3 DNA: TGCAGCGTTGCCCCTAAATGGGGCACTGAAGCTTTCTTT
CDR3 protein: CSVAPKWGTEAFF